One sample yielded the 22 T cell receptor beta chains listed below, sequenced in a study of blood T cell repertoires in COVID-19. Generated by immunoSEQ multiplex PCR, the TCRdb table keeps only in-frame clones and is missing some. The sample lists approximately 46,000 clones; 80% to 90% were seen once. The sequenced sample consisted of peripheral blood. Receptors were obtained from a woman in her 70s in a cohort sampled during active COVID-19.

V and J are TRBV6-1 and TRBJ1-2; weak D call: TRBD1 (5 bases). The CDR3 is 14 residues long. Germline loops: CDR1 MNHNS, CDR2 SASEGT. V gave up 5 bases and J gave up 3 bases, with 13 bases separating them. DNA for the CDR3: TGTGCCAGCAGTCCCGCCCCAGGGTACTATGGCTACACCTTC. This sequence encodes CASSPAPGYYGYTF.

This clone was detected a few times. V usage is TRBV28 and J usage is TRBJ1-4, with 10 bases that match TRBD1. CDR1 and CDR2 from the germline V gene are MDHEN and SYDVKM. The V and J ends lost 2 bases and 7 bases, in that order; junction bases with no gene match: 7. The CDR3 length is 16 residues. CDR3 coding DNA: TGTGCCAGCAGTTTAGGGGGGACAGGGGCGGGTGAAAAACTGTTTTTT. Translated: CASSLGGTGAGEKLFF. The entire variable domain, with the rest obtained from reference TRBV28 and TRBJ1-4, is as follows: DVKVTQSSRYLVKRTGEKVFLECVQDMDHENMFWYRQDPGLGLRLIYFSYDVKMKEKGDIPEGYSVSREKKERFSLILESASTNQTSMYLCASSLGGTGAGEKLFFGSGTQLSVL.

The gene calls are TRBV28 and TRBJ1-2, with 7 positions matching TRBD1. This CDR3 is 13 amino acids long. Unmatched junction bases numbered 8, after V lost 5 bases and J lost 8 bases. From germline, CDR1 is MDHEN and CDR2 SYDVKM. CDR3: CASSPRGRDGYTF. The CDR3 bases are TGTGCCAGCAGTCCTAGGGGGCGTGACGGCTACACCTTC.

The rearrangement joins TRBV27 to TRBJ2-7; 10 nucleotides align to TRBD1. Trimming cost V 3 bases and J 3 bases; bases outside gene matches: 2. The CDR3 sequence is 14 residues long. CDR1 is MNHEY and CDR2 is SMNVEV in the germline V gene (reference sequence). CDR3 sequence (DNA): TGTGCCAGCAGTTTGGGACAGGGGATCTACGAGCAGTACTTC. Its protein product is CASSLGQGIYEQYF.

This rearrangement joins TRBV21-1 to TRBJ2-3; the table gives TRBD2 as D, unverified against the DNA. TRBV21-1 is a listed pseudogene. CDR3 size: 16 residues. CDR3 DNA sequence: TGTGCCAGCAGCAAATCTAGCGGGAGGGCCGCAGATACGCAGTATTTT. Translation gives CASSKSSGRAADTQYF.

This clone was counted a single time. Compared with germline, one end of the junction differs, possibly owing to a read error. The V call is TRBV7-8, the J call TRBJ2-7; D might be TRBD2 (6 bases). The germline V gene encodes CDR1 SGHVS and CDR2 FQNEAQ. The CDR3 length is 15 residues. The CDR3 spells CASSLAKEEYYEQYF. The CDR3 DNA is TGTGCCAGCAGCCTAGCGAAGGAGGAATACTACGAGCAGTACTTC.

This clone was found once. V gene TRBV4-3 combines with J gene TRBJ2-1, with a possible D match to TRBD2 (6 bases). The germline V gene has CDR1 LGHNA and CDR2 YSLEER. Between the trimmed V and J ends, which lost 0 bases and 8 bases, there was a span of 11 bases. CDR3 length: 14 amino acids. In DNA, the CDR3 is TGCGCCAGCAGCCAAGACGGCTCGGGGGATGAGCAGTTCTTC. Translated, it gives CASSQDGSGDEQFF.

The rearrangement links TRBV27 to TRBJ1-5; D possibly corresponds to TRBD1 (5 bases). Germline V gene lookup returns CDR1 MNHEY and CDR2 SMNVEV (reference sequence). The V and J ends lost 2 bases and 1 base respectively, with 9 bases between them. This CDR3 is 15 amino acids long. CDR3 coding DNA: TGTGCCAGCAGTTTAACTCAGGGAAGCAATCAGCCCCAGCATTTT. This sequence encodes CASSLTQGSNQPQHF.

This chain connects TRBV12-5 to TRBJ2-5; no firm D call. The CDR3 loop spans 13 amino acids. The V and J ends lost 3 bases and 2 bases respectively, with 7 bases between them. Germline V gene lookup returns CDR1 LGHNT and CDR2 FRNRAP. This CDR3 is CASGLELQETQYF. The CDR3 DNA sequence: TGTGCTAGTGGTTTAGAACTTCAAGAGACCCAGTACTTC. The complete variable domain, with remaining parts taken from reference TRBV12-5 and TRBJ2-5, reads DARVTQTPRHKVTEMGQEVTMRCQPILGHNTVFWYRQTMMQGLELLAYFRNRAPLDDSGMPKDRFSAEMPDATLATLKIQPSEPRDSAVYFCASGLELQETQYFGPGTRLLVL.

The rearrangement uses TRBV29-1 and TRBJ2-4; maybe TRBD1 (6 bases). CDR1 and CDR2 from the germline V gene are SQVTM and ANQGSEA. V lost 6 bases to trimming and J lost 1 base, with 13 bases between them. The CDR3 totals 14 residues. As DNA, the CDR3 is TGCAGCGTCCGAGGGGGTTTGGCCAAAAACATTCAGTACTTC. This codes for CSVRGGLAKNIQYF.

The CDR3 bases are TGCGCCAGCAGCCCGACTAGCGGGCATTGGACAGATACGCAGTATTTT. Translating gives CASSPTSGHWTDTQYF. V is TRBV23-1 and J is TRBJ2-3; 10 nucleotides line up with TRBD2. TRBV23-1 is designated an ORF whose function remains uncertain. V dropped 6 bases and J dropped 3; count of bases not matched to a gene: 9. The CDR3 runs 16 residues.

This chain joins TRBV5-1 and TRBJ1-1; 7 bases align to TRBD1. With V trimmed by 7 bases and J by 4 bases, 10 bases remained unmatched. The CDR3 consists of 14 residues. Looked up from germline, CDR1 is SGHRS and CDR2 is YFSETQ. Written as DNA, the CDR3 is TGCGCCAGCTATCAACAGGGGAGGAGCACTGAAGCTTTCTTT. It yields the protein CASYQQGRSTEAFF.

V gene TRBV9 combines with J gene TRBJ2-7, with 8 bases lining up with TRBD2. With V trimmed by 3 bases and J by 1 base, 9 bases remained unmatched. The CDR3 has 16 residues. Germline values: CDR1 SGDLS, CDR2 YYNGEE. The CDR3, as DNA: TGTGCCAGCAGCGAAAGTACTAGCGGCGGATCCTACGAGCAGTACTTC. Its protein product is CASSESTSGGSYEQYF.

DNA of the CDR3: TGTGCCAGCAGCTACGCGGGCGGGGAGCTGTTTTTT. It is translated as CASSYAGGELFF. The rearrangement joins TRBV7-9 to TRBJ2-2; the D gene is possibly TRBD2 (5 bases). Trimming took 4 bases from V and 7 from J, leaving 7 bases between them. CDR3 length equals 12 residues. The germline V gene encodes CDR1 SEHNR and CDR2 FQNEAQ (reference sequence).

This clone was recorded a few times. The V call is TRBV27, the J call TRBJ1-2; weak D call: TRBD1 (6 bases). Deletions cut 3 bases from V and 7 bases from J, with 18 bases between. The CDR3 is 15 amino acids. Germline loops: CDR1 MNHEY, CDR2 SMNVEV (reference sequence). DNA of the CDR3: TGTGCCAGCAGTTTGCAGGGGACGGTTGTGGGTGGCTACACCTTC. Residues: CASSLQGTVVGGYTF.

This sequence joins TRBV27 and TRBJ1-2; 7 positions match TRBD1. V was pared by 5 bases and J by 8 bases, with 8 bases of the junction left unmatched. Germline CDR1 and CDR2: MNHEY and SMNVEV (reference sequence). CDR3 size: 13 residues. For the CDR3, the DNA is TGTGCCAGCAGTCGACAGGGAGGAGACGGCTACACCTTC. It is translated as CASSRQGGDGYTF.

The chain links TRBV27 to TRBJ1-5; 10 nucleotides align to TRBD1. The CDR3 totals 16 residues. V shed 5 bases and J 4 bases; nucleotides not matched to a gene: 8. Germline V gives CDR1 MNHEY, CDR2 SMNVEV (reference sequence). The CDR3 region is CASSEGRTGGNQPQHF. As DNA, the CDR3 is TGTGCCAGCAGTGAGGGAAGGACAGGGGGGAATCAGCCCCAGCATTTT.

The chain employs TRBV9 and TRBJ2-3; 10 bases agree with TRBD2. In germline, CDR1 is SGDLS, CDR2 YYNGEE. The V segment lost 4 bases and the J segment 5 bases; nucleotides outside the gene matches: 7. CDR3 length: 15 amino acids. DNA of the CDR3: TGTGCCAGCAGCTTCGCGCTAGCGGGAGAAGATACGCAGTATTTT. It codes for CASSFALAGEDTQYF.

The chain is built from TRBV27 and TRBJ2-3; D is undetermined. Trimming left V 6 bases short and J 1 base short, with 11 bases between. CDR3 size: 14 residues. CDR1 and CDR2 (germline): MNHEY, SMNVEV (reference sequence). The CDR3 loop is CASSLNRGTDTQYF. DNA for the CDR3: TGTGCCAGCAGCCTCAACCGGGGCACAGATACGCAGTATTTT.

A single count supports this clone. The chain employs TRBV21-1 and TRBJ2-7; TRBD2 is the table's D call, not checked against the DNA. TRBV21-1 is deemed a pseudogene. This CDR3 contains 19 residues. CDR3 residues: CASRNKGESRGLPSYEQYF. In DNA, the CDR3 is TGTGCCAGCAGGAACAAAGGGGAATCGAGGGGACTTCCCTCCTACGAGCAGTACTTC.

This sequence joins TRBV21-1 and TRBJ2-1; the table gives TRBD1 as D, unverified against the DNA. TRBV21-1 corresponds to a pseudogene. The CDR3 spans 15 residues. The CDR3, as DNA: TGTGCCAGCAGCAAAGAGGGGCCCCTGGGGAATGAGCAGTTCTTC. Protein product: CASSKEGPLGNEQFF.

The chain links TRBV6-6 to TRBJ2-7, with a tentative D call TRBD1 (6 bases). The CDR3 spans 15 residues. Trimming removed 4 bases from V and 7 bases from J, with 20 bases in between. Germline CDR1 is MNHNY and CDR2 is SVGAGI (reference sequence). The CDR3 nucleotides are TGTGCCAGCAGTTTGAGCCCCGACAGGCCGGGGGAGCAGTACTTC. It yields the protein CASSLSPDRPGEQYF.